Listed below are T cell receptor beta chains from one sample, sequenced in a study of T cell repertoires in cytomegalovirus infection. MiXCR, run by TCRdb on the reads, gives a single entry per CDR3 protein. Among some 320,000 distinct CDR3 sequences listed, more than 9% were seen once. Sequencing was performed on PBMCs. The receptors derive from a human donor in good health (CMV status not recorded). Some clones in this sample may be carry-over from other donors' samples. CDR3s include the opening cysteine and the closing phenylalanine or tryptophan. D genes are given only for firm matches. Not every row has a clone size; where given, it reads once, few, many or a size class.

clone_size	d_call	v_call	j_call	cdr3_aa	cdr3_nt
-	-	TRBV6-2/TRBV6-3	TRBJ2-3	CASSGWDTQYF	TGTGCCAGCAGTGGGTGGGATACGCAGTATTTT
many	-	TRBV7-3	TRBJ2-3	CASSRGQRGTDTQYF	TGTGCCAGCAGCCGGGGACAGCGGGGCACAGATACGCAGTATTTT
many	-	TRBV7-8	TRBJ1-1	CASSHPRGSTEAFF	TGTGCCAGCAGCCACCCCCGTGGTAGCACTGAAGCTTTCTTT
many	-	TRBV7-3	TRBJ1-1	CASREGALGTEAFF	TGTGCCAGCAGAGAGGGAGCCCTGGGGACTGAAGCTTTCTTT
many	-	TRBV7-8	TRBJ2-7	CASSLARWGSYEQYF	TGTGCCAGCAGCTTAGCTCGCTGGGGCTCCTACGAGCAGTACTTC
many	-	TRBV7-6	TRBJ2-7	CASRDVPLRPPPF	TGTGCCAGCAGGGATGTGCCCCTACGGCCACCTCCCTTC
-	TRBD1	TRBV4-1	TRBJ1-1	CASSQLDRGNTEAFF	TGCGCCAGCAGCCAGTTGGACAGGGGGAACACTGAAGCTTTCTTT
many	TRBD1	TRBV5-8	TRBJ2-7	CASSPGDRVAYEQYF	TGTGCCAGCAGCCCCGGGGACAGGGTTGCCTACGAGCAGTACTTC
many	-	TRBV7-2	TRBJ1-6	CASNIQGLTLHF	TGTGCCAGCAATATCCAGGGGCTTACCCTCCACTTT
-	-	TRBV5-1	TRBJ1-2	CASSHGPSDNYGYTF	TGCGCCAGCAGCCACGGACCATCGGATAACTATGGCTACACCTTC
-	-	TRBV14	TRBJ2-3	CASRYPRPRGTSRTDTQYF	TGTGCCAGCAGATACCCTCGACCCCGGGGAACGTCTCGCACAGATACGCAGTATTTT
-	-	TRBV4-2	TRBJ2-7	CASSQESRIMTYEQYF	TGTGCCAGCAGCCAAGAGAGCAGAATAATGACCTACGAGCAGTACTTC
-	TRBD1	TRBV19	TRBJ2-3	CASSGTGAISDTQYF	TGTGCCAGTAGTGGGACAGGGGCGATTTCGGATACGCAGTATTTT
many	-	TRBV7-8	TRBJ2-2	CASPGPGATTGELFF	TGTGCCAGCCCCGGGCCGGGGGCAACCACCGGGGAGCTGTTTTTT
few	-	TRBV4-3	TRBJ1-1	CASSQELGQMNTEAFF	TGCGCCAGCAGCCAAGAATTGGGGCAGATGAACACTGAAGCTTTCTTT
few	-	TRBV6-4	TRBJ2-1	CASSFLQGTEQFF	TGTGCCAGCAGCTTCCTTCAGGGAACTGAGCAGTTCTTC